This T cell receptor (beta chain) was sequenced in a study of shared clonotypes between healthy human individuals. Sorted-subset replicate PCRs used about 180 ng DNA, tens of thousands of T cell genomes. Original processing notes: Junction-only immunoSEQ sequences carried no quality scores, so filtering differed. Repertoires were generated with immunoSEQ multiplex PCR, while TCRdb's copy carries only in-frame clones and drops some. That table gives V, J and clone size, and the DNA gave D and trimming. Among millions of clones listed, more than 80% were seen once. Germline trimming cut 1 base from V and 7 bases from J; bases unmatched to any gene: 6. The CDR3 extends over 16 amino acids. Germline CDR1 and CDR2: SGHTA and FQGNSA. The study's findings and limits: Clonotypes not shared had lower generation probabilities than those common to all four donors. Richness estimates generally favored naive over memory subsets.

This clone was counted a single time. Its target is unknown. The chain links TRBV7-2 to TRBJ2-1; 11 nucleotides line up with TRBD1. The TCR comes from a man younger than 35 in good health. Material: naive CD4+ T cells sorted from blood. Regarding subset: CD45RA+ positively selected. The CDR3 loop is CASSLVGTGGRNEQFF. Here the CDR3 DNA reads TGTGCCAGCAGCTTAGTTGGGACAGGGGGACGGAATGAGCAGTTCTTC.